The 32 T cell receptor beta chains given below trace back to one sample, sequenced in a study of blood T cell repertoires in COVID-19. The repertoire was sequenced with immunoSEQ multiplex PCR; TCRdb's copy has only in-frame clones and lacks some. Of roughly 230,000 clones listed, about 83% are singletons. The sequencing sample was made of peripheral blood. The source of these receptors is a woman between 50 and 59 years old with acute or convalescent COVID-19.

This CDR3 is CASRTGLADTDTQYF. The CDR3 region has the DNA TGTGCCAGCAGAACAGGACTAGCGGACACAGATACGCAGTATTTT. The chain is built from TRBV4-2 and TRBJ2-3; 10 bases are shared with TRBD2. This CDR3 has 15 residues. With V trimmed by 6 bases and J by 2 bases, 5 bases remained unmatched. Germline V gene sequence: CDR1 LGHNA, CDR2 YNFKEQ.

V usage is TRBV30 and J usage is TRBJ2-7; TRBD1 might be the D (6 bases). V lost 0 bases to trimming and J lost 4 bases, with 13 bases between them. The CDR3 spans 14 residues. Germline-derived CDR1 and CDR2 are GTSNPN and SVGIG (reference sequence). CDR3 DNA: TGTGCCTGGAGTGTACAGGGCGGCCCTTACGAGCAGTACTTC. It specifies CAWSVQGGPYEQYF.

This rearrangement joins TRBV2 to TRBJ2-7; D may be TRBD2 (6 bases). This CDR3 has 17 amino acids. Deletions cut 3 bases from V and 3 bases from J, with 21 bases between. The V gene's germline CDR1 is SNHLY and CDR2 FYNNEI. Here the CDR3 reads CASSERGEGSSIYEQYF. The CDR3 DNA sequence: TGTGCCAGCAGTGAGCGGGGAGAAGGGAGCTCCATCTACGAGCAGTACTTC. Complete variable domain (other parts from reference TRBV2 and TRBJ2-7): EPEVTQTPSHQVTQMGQEVILRCVPISNHLYFYWYRQILGQKVEFLVSFYNNEISEKSEIFDDQFSVERPDGSNFTLKIRSTKLEDSAMYFCASSERGEGSSIYEQYFGPGTRLTVT.

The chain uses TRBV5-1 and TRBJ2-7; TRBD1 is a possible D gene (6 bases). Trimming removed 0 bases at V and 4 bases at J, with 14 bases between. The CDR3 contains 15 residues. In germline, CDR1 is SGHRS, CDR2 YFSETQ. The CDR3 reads CASSLDSTGTYEQYF. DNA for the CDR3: TGCGCCAGCAGCTTGGATTCGACAGGCACTTACGAGCAGTACTTC. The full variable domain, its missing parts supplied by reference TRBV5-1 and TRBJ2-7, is KAGVTQTPRYLIKTRGQQVTLSCSPISGHRSVSWYQQTPGQGLQFLFEYFSETQRNKGNFPGRFSGRQFSNSRSEMNVSTLELGDSALYLCASSLDSTGTYEQYFGPGTRLTVT.

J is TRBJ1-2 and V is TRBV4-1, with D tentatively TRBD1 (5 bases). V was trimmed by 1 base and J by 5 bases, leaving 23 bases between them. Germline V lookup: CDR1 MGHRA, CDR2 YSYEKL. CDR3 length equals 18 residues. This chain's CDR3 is CASSQVMGGRLVLYGYTF. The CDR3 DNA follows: TGCGCCAGCAGCCAAGTGATGGGGGGGAGGTTGGTACTTTATGGCTACACCTTC.

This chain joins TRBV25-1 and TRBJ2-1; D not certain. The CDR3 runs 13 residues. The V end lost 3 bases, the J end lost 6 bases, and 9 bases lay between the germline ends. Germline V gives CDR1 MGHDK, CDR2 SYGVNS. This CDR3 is CASSDVSGNEQFF. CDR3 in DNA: TGTGCCAGCAGTGACGTCAGTGGCAATGAGCAGTTCTTC.

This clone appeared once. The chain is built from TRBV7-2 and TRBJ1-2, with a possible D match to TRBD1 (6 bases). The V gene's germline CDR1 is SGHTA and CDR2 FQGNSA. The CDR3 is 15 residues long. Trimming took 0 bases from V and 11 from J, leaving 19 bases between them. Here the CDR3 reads CASSLAGQTLTGYTF. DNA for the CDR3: TGTGCCAGCAGCTTAGCCGGACAGACCTTAACTGGATACACCTTC.

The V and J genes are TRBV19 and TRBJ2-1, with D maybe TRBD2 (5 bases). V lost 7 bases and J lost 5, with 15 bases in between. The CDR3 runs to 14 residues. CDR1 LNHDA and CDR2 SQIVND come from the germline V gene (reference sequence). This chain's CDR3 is CASIGGTNNNEQFF. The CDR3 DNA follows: TGTGCCAGTATCGGAGGAACAAACAACAATGAGCAGTTCTTC.

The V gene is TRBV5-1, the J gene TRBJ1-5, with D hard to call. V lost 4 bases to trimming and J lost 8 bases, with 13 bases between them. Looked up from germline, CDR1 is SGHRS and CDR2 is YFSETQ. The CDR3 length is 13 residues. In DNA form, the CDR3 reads TGCGCCAGCAGCCCTGAGGGCCAAGAGCCCCAGCATTTT. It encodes CASSPEGQEPQHF.

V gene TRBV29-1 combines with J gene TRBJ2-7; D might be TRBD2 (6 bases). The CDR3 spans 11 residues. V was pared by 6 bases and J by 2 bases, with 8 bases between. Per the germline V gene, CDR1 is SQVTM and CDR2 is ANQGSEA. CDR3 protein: CSVTGAYEQYF. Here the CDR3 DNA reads TGCAGCGTCACGGGAGCCTACGAGCAGTACTTC.

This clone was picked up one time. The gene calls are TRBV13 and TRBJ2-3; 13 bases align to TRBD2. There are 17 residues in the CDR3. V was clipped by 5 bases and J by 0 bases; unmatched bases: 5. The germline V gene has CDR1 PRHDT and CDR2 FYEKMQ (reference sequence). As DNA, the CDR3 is TGTGCCAGCAGCCGGACTAGCGGGGGCCCTAGCACAGATACGCAGTATTTT. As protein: CASSRTSGGPSTDTQYF.

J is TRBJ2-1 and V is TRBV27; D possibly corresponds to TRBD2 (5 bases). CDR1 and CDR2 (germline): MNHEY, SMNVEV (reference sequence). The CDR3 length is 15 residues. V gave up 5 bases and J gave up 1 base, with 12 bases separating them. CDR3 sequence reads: CASSPSRGSYNEQFF. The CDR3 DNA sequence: TGTGCCAGCAGTCCCTCCCGGGGTTCCTACAATGAGCAGTTCTTC.

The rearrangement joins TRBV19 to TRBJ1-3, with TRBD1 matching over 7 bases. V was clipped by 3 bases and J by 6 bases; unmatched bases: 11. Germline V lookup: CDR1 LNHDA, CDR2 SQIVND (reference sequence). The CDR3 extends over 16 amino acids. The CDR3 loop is CASSIDRDSKANTIYF. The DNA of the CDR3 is TGTGCCAGTAGTATCGACCGGGACAGTAAAGCAAACACCATATATTTT. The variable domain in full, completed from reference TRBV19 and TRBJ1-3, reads DGGITQSPKYLFRKEGQNVTLSCEQNLNHDAMYWYRQDPGQGLRLIYYSQIVNDFQKGDIAEGYSVSREKKESFPLTVTSAQKNPTAFYLCASSIDRDSKANTIYFGEGSWLTVV.

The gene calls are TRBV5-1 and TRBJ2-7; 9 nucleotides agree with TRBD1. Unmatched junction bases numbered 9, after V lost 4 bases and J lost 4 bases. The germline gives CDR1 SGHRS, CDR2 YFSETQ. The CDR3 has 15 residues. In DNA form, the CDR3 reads TGCGCCAGCAGCGGTGTCCCGGGACAGGGATACGAGCAGTACTTC. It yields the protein CASSGVPGQGYEQYF.

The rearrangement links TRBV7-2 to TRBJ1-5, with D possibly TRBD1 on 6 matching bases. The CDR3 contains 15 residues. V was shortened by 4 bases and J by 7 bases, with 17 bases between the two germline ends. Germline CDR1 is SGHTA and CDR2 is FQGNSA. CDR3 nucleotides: TGTGCCAGCAGCTCTAAAGGGGGGGTCCCCCAGCCCCAGCATTTT. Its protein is CASSSKGGVPQPQHF.

The CDR3 loop reads CASSPPTGGPGELFF. The CDR3 nucleotides read TGTGCCAGCAGCCCCCCGACGGGGGGGCCCGGGGAGCTGTTTTTT. The chain carries TRBV6-2 or TRBV6-3 and TRBJ2-2, with 8 nucleotides matching TRBD2. J was trimmed by 6 bases and V by 6 bases; bases with no gene match: 9. Germline V CDR1 and CDR2: MNHEY, SVGEGT. The CDR3 is 15 amino acids.

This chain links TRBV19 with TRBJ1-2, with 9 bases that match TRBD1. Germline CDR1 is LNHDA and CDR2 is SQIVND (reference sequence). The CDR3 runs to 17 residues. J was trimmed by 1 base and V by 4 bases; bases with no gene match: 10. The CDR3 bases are TGTGCCAGTAGTACCCGGGACAGGGTGGACCTTAACTATGGCTACACCTTC. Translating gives CASSTRDRVDLNYGYTF.

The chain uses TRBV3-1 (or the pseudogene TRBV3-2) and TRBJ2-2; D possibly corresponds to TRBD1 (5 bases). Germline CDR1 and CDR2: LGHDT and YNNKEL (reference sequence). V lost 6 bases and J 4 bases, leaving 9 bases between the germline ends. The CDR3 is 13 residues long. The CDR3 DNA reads TGTGCCAGCAGTCAGGGCGGCACCGGGGAGCTGTTTTTT. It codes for CASSQGGTGELFF.

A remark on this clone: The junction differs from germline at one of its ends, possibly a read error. The CDR3 DNA reads TGTGTCAGCAGCTTGTTGGCAGGTGGAAACACCATATATTTT. Its protein is CVSSLLAGGNTIYF. This sequence joins TRBV5-8 and TRBJ1-3; D gene ambiguous. CDR1 is SGHTS and CDR2 is YDEGEE in the germline V gene. This CDR3 has 14 amino acids.

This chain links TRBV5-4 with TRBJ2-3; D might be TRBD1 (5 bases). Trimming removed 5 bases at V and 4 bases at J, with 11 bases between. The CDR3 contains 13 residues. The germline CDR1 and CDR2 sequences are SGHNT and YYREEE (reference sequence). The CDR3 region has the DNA TGTGCCAGCAGTGACTGGGGCTCAGATACGCAGTATTTT. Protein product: CASSDWGSDTQYF.

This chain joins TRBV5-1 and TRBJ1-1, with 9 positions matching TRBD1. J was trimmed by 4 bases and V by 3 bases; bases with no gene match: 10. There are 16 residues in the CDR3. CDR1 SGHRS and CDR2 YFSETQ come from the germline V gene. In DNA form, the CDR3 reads TGCGCCAGCAGCTCAACAGGGGGCGCCGAAGTCACTGAAGCTTTCTTT. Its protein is CASSSTGGAEVTEAFF.

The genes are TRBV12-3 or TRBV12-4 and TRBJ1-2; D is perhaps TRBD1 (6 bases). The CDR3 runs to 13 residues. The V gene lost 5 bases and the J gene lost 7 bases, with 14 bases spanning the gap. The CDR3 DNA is TGTGCCAGCAGTCCCACAGGGCGGCTTGGCTACACCTTC. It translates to CASSPTGRLGYTF.

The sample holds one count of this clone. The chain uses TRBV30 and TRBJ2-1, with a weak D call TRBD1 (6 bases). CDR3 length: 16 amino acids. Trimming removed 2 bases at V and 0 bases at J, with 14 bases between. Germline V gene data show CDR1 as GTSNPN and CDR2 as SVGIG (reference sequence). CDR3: CAWSRTVGSSYNEQFF. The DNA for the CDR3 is TGTGCCTGGAGTAGGACAGTGGGGAGCTCCTACAATGAGCAGTTCTTC.

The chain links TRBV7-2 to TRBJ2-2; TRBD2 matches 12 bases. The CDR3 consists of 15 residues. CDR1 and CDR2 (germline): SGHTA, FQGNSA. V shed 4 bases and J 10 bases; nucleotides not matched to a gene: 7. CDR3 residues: CASSSSGGASEELFF. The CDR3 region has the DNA TGTGCCAGCAGCTCTAGCGGGGGGGCGTCTGAGGAGCTGTTTTTT.

CDR3 region: CASDRGSNQPQHF. CDR3 DNA: TGTGCCAGCGATCGGGGAAGCAATCAGCCCCAGCATTTT. The chain employs TRBV12-3 or TRBV12-4 and TRBJ1-5; no clear D gene. The CDR3 contains 13 residues. The V and J ends lost 8 bases and 1 base respectively, with 9 bases between them.

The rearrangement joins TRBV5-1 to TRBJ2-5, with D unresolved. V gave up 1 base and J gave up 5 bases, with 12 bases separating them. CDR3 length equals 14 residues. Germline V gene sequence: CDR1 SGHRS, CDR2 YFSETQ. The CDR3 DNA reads TGCGCCAGCAGCTTGCTGTGGGCACGGGAGACCCAGTACTTC. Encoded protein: CASSLLWARETQYF.

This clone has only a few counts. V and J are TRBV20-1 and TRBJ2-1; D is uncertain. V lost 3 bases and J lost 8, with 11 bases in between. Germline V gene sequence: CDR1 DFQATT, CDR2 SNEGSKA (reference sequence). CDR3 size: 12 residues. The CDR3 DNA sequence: TGCAGTGCTAGTTCGCTAGTCGATGAGCAGTTCTTC. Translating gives CSASSLVDEQFF.

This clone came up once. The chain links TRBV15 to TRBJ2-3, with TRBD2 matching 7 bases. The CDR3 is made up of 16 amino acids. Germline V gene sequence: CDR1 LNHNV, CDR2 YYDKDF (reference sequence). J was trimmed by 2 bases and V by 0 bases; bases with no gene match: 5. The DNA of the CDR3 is TGTGCCACCAGCAGAGACGGCGGGGGTTACACAGATACGCAGTATTTT. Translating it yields CATSRDGGGYTDTQYF.

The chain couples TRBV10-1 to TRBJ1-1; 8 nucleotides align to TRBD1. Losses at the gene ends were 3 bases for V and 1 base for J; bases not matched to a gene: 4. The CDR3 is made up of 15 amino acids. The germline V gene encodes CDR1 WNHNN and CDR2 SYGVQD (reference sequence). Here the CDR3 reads CASSDGRGQNTEAFF. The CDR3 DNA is TGCGCCAGCAGTGACGGCAGGGGGCAGAACACTGAAGCTTTCTTT.

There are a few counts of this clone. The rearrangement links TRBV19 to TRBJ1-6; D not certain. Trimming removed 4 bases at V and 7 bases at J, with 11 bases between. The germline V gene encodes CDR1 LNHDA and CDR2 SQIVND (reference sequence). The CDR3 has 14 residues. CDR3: CASSRSVGNSPLHF. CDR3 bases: TGTGCCAGTAGTAGGAGCGTCGGGAATTCACCCCTCCACTTT.

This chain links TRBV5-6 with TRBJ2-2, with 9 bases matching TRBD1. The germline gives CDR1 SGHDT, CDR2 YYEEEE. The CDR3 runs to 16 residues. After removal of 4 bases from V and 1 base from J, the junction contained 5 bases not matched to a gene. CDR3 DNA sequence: TGTGCCAGCAGCACCGGGACAGGGCTGAACACCGGGGAGCTGTTTTTT. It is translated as CASSTGTGLNTGELFF.

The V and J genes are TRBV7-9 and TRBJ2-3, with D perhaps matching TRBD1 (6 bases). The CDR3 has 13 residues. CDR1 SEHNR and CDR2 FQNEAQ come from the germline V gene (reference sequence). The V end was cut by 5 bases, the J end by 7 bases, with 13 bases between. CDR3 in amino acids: CASSGKQGNTQYF. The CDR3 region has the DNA TGTGCCAGCAGCGGGAAGCAGGGGAATACGCAGTATTTT.